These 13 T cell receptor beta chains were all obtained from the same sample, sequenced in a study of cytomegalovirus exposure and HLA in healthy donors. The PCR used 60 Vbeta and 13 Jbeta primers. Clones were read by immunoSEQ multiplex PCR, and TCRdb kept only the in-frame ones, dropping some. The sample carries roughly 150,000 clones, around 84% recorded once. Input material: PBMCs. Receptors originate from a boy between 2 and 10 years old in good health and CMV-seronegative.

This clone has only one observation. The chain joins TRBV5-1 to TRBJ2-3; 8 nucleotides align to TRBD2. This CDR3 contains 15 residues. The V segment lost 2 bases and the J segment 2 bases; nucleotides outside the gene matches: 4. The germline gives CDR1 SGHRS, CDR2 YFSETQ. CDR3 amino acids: CASSFAGGYTDTQYF. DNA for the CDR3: TGCGCCAGCAGCTTTGCGGGGGGATACACAGATACGCAGTATTTT. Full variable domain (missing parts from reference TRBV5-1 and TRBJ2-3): KAGVTQTPRYLIKTRGQQVTLSCSPISGHRSVSWYQQTPGQGLQFLFEYFSETQRNKGNFPGRFSGRQFSNSRSEMNVSTLELGDSALYLCASSFAGGYTDTQYFGPGTRLTVL.

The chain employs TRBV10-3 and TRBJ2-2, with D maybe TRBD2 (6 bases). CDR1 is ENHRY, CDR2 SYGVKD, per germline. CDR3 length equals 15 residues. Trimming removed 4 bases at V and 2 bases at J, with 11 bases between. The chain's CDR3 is CAISVGTGNTGELFF. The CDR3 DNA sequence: TGTGCCATCAGTGTAGGGACTGGAAACACCGGGGAGCTGTTTTTT.

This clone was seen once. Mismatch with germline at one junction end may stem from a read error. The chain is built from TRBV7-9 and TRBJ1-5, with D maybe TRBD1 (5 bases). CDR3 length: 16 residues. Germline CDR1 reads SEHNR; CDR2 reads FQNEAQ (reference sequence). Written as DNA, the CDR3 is TGTTCCAGCAGCTTAGCTGGCAGGCCGGGGGATCAGCCCCAGCATTTT. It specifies CSSSLAGRPGDQPQHF.

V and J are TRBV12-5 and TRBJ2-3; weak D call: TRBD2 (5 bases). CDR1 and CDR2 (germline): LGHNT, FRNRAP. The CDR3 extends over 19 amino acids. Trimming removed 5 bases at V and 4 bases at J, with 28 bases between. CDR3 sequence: CASGPERSGRVRYPDTQYF. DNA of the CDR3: TGTGCTAGTGGTCCCGAGCGGTCCGGAAGGGTAAGGTATCCAGATACGCAGTATTTT.

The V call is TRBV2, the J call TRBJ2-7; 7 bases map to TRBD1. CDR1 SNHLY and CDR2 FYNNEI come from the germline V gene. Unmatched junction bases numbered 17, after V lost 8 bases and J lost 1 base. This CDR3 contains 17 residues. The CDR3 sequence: CASPGPPRQGLSYEQYF. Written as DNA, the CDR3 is TGTGCCAGCCCAGGCCCGCCCCGACAGGGCCTTTCCTACGAGCAGTACTTC.

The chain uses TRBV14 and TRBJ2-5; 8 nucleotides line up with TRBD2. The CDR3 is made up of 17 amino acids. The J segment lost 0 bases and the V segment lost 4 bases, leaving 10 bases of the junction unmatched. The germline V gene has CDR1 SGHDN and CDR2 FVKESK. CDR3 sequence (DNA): TGTGCCAGCAGCCCGATATCCCTACTAGCGGACCAAGAGACCCAGTACTTC. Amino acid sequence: CASSPISLLADQETQYF.

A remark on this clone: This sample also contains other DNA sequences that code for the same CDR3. The DNA for the CDR3 is TGTGCCAGCAGTTTAAACGGCCTGACAGGGCTTGAAGCTTTCTTT. Residues: CASSLNGLTGLEAFF. The rearrangement uses TRBV27 and TRBJ1-1; 7 nucleotides align to TRBD1. CDR3 length: 15 amino acids. Germline V gene data show CDR1 as MNHEY and CDR2 as SMNVEV (reference sequence). Losses at the gene ends were 2 bases for V and 7 bases for J; bases not matched to a gene: 10.

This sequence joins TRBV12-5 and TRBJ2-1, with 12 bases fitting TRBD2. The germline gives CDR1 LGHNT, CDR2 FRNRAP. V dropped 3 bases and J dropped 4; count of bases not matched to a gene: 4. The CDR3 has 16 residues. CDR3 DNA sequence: TGTGCTAGTGGTTTTGGACTAGCGGGACCTTACAATGAGCAGTTCTTC. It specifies CASGFGLAGPYNEQFF.

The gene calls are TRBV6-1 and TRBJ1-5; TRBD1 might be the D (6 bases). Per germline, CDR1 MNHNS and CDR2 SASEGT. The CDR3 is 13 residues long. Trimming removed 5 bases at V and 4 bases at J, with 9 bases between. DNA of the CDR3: TGTGCCAGCAGTATTCAGGGGAATCAGCCCCAGCATTTT. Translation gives CASSIQGNQPQHF.

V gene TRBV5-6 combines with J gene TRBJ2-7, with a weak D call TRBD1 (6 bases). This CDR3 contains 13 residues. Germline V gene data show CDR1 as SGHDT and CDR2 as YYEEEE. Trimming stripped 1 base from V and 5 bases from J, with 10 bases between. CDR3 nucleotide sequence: TGTGCCAGCAGCTTGACAGGGAGCGACGAGCAGTACTTC. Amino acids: CASSLTGSDEQYF. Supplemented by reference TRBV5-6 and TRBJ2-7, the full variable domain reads DAGVTQSPTHLIKTRGQQVTLRCSPKSGHDTVSWYQQALGQGPQFIFQYYEEEERQRGNFPDRFSGHQFPNYSSELNVNALLLGDSALYLCASSLTGSDEQYFGPGTRLTVT.

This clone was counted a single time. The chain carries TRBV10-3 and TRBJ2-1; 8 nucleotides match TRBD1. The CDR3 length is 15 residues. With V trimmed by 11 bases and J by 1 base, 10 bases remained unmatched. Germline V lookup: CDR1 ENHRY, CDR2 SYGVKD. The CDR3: CASLSGTGSYNEQFF. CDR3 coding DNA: TGTGCCTCCCTCTCCGGGACAGGTTCCTACAATGAGCAGTTCTTC.

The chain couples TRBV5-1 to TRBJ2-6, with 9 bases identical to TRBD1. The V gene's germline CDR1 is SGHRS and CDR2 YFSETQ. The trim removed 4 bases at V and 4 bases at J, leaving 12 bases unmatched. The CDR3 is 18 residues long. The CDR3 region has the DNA TGCGCCAGCAGCGAAAGTCCCGGGACAGGGCCAGGGGCCAACGTCCTGACTTTC. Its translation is CASSESPGTGPGANVLTF.

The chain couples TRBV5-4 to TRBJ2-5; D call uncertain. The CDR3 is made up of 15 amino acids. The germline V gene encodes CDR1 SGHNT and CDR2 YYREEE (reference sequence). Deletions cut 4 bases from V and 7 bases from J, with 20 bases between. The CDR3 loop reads CASSPRKTEAVTQYF. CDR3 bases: TGTGCCAGCAGCCCACGCAAGACCGAGGCGGTGACCCAGTACTTC.